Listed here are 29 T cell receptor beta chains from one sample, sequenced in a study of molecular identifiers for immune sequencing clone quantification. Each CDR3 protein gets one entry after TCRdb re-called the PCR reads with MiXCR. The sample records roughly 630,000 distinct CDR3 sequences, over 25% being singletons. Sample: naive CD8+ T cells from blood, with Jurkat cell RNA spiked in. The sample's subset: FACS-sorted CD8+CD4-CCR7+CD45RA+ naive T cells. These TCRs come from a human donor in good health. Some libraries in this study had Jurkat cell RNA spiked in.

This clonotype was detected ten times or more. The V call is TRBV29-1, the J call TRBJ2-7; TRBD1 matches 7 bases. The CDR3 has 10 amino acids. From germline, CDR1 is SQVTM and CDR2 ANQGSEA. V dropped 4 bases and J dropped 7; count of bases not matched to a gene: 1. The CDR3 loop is CSVVTGEQYF. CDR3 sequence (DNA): TGCAGCGTTGTGACAGGGGAGCAGTACTTC.

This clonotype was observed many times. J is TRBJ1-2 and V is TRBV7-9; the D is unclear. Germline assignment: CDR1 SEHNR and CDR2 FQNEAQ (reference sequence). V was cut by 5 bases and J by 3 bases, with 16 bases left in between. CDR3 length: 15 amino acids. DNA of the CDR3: TGTGCCAGCAGCCCACCCTCGAGCCGACACTATGGCTACACCTTC. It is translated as CASSPPSSRHYGYTF.

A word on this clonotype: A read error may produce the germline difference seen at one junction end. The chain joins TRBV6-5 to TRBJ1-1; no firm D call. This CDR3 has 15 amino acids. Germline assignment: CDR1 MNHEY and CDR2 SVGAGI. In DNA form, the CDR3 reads TGTGCCAGCAGCAGATGGGCCGAACTAAACACTAAAGCTTTCTTT. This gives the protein CASSRWAELNTKAFF.

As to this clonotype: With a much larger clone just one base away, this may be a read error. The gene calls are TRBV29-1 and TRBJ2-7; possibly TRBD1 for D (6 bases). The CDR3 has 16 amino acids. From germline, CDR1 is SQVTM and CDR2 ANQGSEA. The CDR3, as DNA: TGCAGCGTTGAAAGGAGAGGGGCAGGGGCTTACTACGAGCAGTGCTTC. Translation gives CSVERRGAGAYYEQCF.

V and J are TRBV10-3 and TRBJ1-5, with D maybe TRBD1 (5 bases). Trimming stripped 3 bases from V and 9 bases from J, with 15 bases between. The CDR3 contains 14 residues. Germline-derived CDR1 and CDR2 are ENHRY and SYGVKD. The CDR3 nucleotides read TGTGCCATCAGTGATCGGACACCCGATCGGCCCCAGCATTTT. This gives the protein CAISDRTPDRPQHF.

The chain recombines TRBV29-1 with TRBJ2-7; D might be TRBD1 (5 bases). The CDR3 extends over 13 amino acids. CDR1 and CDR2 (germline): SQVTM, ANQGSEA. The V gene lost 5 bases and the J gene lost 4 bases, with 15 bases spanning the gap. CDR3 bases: TGCAGCGTTATGGACATGAGCTCATACGAGCAGTACTTC. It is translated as CSVMDMSSYEQYF.

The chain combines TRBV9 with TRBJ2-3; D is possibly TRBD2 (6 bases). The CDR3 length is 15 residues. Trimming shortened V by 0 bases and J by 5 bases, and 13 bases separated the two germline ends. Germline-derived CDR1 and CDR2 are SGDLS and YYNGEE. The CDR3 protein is CASSVEGSGLDTQYF. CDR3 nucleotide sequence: TGTGCCAGCAGCGTAGAAGGTAGCGGCCTAGATACGCAGTATTTT.

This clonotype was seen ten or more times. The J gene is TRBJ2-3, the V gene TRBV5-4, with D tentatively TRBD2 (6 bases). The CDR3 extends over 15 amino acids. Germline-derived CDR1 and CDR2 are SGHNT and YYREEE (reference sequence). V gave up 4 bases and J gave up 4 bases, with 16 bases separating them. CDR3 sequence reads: CASSPPGRGADTQYF. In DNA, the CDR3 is TGTGCCAGCAGCCCACCCGGGCGCGGGGCAGATACGCAGTATTTT.

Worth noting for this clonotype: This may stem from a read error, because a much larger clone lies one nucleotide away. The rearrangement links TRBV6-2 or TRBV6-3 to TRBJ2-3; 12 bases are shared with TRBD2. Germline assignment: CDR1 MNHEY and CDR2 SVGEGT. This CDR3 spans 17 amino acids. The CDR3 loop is CASSQSSWTSGVDTRYF. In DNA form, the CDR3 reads TGTGCCAGCAGTCAATCGTCATGGACTAGCGGGGTAGATACGCGGTATTTT.

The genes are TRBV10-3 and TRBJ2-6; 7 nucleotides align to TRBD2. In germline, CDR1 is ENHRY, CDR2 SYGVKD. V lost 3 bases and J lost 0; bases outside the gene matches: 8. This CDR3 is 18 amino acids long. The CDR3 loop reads CAISEGLAVSSGANVLTF. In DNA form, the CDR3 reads TGTGCCATCAGTGAAGGGCTAGCGGTAAGCTCTGGGGCCAACGTCCTGACTTTC.

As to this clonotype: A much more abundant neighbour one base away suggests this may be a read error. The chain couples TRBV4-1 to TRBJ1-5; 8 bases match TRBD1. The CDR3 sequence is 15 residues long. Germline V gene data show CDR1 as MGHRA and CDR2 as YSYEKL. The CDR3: CVSSQGGQGGQPQHF. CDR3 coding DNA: TGCGTCAGCAGCCAAGGTGGACAGGGCGGCCAGCCCCAGCATTTT.

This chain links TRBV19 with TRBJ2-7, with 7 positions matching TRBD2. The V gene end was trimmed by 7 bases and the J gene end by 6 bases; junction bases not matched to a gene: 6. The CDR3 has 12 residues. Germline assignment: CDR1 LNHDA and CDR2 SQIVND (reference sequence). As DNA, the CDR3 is TGTGCCAGTAATTCGGGGGGAGGCGAGCAGTACTTC. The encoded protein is CASNSGGGEQYF.

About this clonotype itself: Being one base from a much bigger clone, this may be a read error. This CDR3 reads CASSCGRGPQPQHF. CDR3 DNA: TGTGCCAGCAGTTGCGGCAGGGGCCCTCAGCCCCAGCATTTT. The V and J genes are TRBV27 and TRBJ1-5; perhaps TRBD1 as D (6 bases). CDR3 length: 14 residues. CDR1 and CDR2 from the germline V gene are MNHEY and SMNVEV (reference sequence). The ends were cut back, 4 bases at V and 6 bases at J, with 13 bases in the middle.

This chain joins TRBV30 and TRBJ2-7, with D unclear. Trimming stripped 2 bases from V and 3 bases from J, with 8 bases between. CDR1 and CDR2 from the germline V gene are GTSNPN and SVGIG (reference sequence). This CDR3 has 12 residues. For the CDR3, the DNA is TGTGCCTGGAGTCAAACGGGCTACGAGCAGTACTTC. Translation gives CAWSQTGYEQYF.

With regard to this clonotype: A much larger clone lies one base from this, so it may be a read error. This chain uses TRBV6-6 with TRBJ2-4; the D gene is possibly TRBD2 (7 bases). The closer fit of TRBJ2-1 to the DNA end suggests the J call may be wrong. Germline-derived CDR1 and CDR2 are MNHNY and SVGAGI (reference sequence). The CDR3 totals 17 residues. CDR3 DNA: TGTGCCAGCAGTCATTGGGAGGGACAATTAGCCAAAAACATTCAGTTCTTC. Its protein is CASSHWEGQLAKNIQFF.

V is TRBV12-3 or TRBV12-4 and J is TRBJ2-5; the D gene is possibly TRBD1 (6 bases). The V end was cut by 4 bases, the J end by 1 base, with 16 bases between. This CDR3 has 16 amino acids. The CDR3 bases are TGTGCCAGCAGTTCCCCCCAAGACAGGCTCCAAGAGACCCAGTACTTC. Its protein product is CASSSPQDRLQETQYF.

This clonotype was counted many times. This chain's CDR3 is CASSQDRGQNQPQHF. The CDR3 region has the DNA TGCGCCAGCAGCCAAGATCGCGGCCAAAATCAGCCCCAGCATTTT. The chain employs TRBV4-1 and TRBJ1-5; no reliable D call. Looked up from germline, CDR1 is MGHRA and CDR2 is YSYEKL. V was shortened by 0 bases and J by 4 bases, with 10 bases between the two germline ends. CDR3 length equals 15 residues.

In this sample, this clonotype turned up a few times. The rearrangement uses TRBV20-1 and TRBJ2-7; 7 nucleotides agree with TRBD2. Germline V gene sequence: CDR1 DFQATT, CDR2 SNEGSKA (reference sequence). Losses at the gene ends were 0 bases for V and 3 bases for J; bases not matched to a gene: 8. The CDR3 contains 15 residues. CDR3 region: CSARDNVAGDYEQYF. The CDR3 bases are TGCAGTGCTAGAGATAATGTTGCGGGAGACTACGAGCAGTACTTC.

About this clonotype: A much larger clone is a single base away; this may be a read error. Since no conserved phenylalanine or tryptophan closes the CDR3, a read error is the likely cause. The CDR3 spells CASSLDPGYQETQYS. In DNA, the CDR3 is TGCGCCAGCAGCTTGGATCCGGGGTACCAAGAGACCCAGTACTCC. The rearrangement joins TRBV5-1 to TRBJ2-5; D perhaps matches TRBD2 (5 bases). V was trimmed by 0 bases and J by 0 bases, leaving 9 bases between them. The germline gives CDR1 SGHRS, CDR2 YFSETQ. The CDR3 sequence is 15 residues long.

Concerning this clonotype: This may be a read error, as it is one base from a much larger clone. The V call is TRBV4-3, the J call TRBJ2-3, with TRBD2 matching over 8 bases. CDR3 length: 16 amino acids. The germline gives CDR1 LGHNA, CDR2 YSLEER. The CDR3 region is CASSHMTSEVTDTQNF. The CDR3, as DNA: TGCGCCAGCAGCCATATGACTAGCGAAGTCACAGATACGCAGAATTTT.

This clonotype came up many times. The CDR3 DNA reads as TGTGCCAGCAGTCGTAGCCAGCCCCAGCATTTT. This codes for CASSRSQPQHF. The V gene is TRBV28, the J gene TRBJ1-5; no firm D call. Trimming left V 5 bases short and J 7 bases short, with 6 bases between. The CDR3 covers 11 residues. The germline V gene has CDR1 MDHEN and CDR2 SYDVKM.

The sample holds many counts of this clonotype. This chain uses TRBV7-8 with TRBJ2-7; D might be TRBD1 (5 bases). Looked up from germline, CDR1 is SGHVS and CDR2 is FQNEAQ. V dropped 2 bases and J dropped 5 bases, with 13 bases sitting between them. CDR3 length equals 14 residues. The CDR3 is CASSLLNLGDEQYF. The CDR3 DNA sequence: TGTGCCAGCAGCTTATTGAATTTAGGGGACGAGCAGTACTTC.

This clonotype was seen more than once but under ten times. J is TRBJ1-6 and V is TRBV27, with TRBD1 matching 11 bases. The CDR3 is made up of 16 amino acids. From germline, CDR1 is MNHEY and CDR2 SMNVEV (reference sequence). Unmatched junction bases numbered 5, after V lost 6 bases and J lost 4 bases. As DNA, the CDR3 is TGTGCCAGCAGCACCGGGACAGGGGGATATAATTCACCCCTCCACTTT. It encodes CASSTGTGGYNSPLHF.

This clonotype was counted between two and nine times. Here the CDR3 reads CASSPVSASTGAYNEQFF. The CDR3 DNA sequence: TGCGCCAGCAGCCCCGTCTCCGCGTCGACAGGGGCCTACAATGAGCAGTTCTTC. This chain joins TRBV5-1 and TRBJ2-1; 8 bases are shared with TRBD1. CDR1 and CDR2 (germline): SGHRS, YFSETQ. The CDR3 consists of 18 residues. J was trimmed by 2 bases and V by 4 bases; bases with no gene match: 14.

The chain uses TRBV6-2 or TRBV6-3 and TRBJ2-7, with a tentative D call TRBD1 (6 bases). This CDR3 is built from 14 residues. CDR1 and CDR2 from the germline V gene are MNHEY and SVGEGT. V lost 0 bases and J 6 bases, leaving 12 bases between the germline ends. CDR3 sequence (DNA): TGTGCCAGCAGTTACTCGTGGGGGCTGGGCGAGCAGTACTTC. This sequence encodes CASSYSWGLGEQYF.

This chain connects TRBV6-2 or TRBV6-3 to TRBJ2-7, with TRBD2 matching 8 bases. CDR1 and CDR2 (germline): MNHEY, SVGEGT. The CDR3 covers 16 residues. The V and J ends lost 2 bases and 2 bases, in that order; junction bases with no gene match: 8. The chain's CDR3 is CASSYRRGANTYEQYF. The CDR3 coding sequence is TGTGCCAGCAGTTACAGGCGGGGGGCCAATACCTACGAGCAGTACTTC.

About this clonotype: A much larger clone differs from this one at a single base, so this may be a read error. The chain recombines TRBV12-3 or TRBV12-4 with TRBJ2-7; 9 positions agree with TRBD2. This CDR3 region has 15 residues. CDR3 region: CAGSPQSGRPYEQYF. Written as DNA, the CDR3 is TGTGCCGGCAGTCCCCAGAGCGGGAGGCCCTACGAGCAGTACTTC.

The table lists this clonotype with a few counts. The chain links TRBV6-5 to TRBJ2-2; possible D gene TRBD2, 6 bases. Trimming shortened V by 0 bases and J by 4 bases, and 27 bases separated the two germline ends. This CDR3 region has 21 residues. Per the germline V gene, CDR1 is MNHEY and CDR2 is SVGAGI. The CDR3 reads CASSYSAGSGAEGVVTGELFF. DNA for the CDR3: TGTGCCAGCAGTTACTCCGCGGGATCTGGGGCGGAAGGGGTCGTCACCGGGGAGCTGTTTTTT.

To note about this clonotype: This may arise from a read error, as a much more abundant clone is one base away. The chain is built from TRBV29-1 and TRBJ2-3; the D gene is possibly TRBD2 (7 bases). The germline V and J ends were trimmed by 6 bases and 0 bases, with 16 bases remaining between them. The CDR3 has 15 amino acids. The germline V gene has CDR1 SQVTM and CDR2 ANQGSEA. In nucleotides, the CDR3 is TGCAGCGTCGGGTTGAGGGGGGGGAGCACAGATACGCAGTATTTT. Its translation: CSVGLRGGSTDTQYF.